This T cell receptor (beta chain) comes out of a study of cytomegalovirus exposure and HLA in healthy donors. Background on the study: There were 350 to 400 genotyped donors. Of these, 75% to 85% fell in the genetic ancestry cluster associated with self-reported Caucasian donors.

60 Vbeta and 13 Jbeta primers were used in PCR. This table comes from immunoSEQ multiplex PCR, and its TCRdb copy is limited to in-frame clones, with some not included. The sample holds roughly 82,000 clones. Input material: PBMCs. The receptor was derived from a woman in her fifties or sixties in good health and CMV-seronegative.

CDR3 sequence: CASTGDGYGYTF. The CDR3, as DNA: TGTGCCAGCACGGGGGATGGCTATGGCTACACCTTC. The chain uses TRBV28 and TRBJ1-2, with D possibly TRBD1 on 5 matching bases. Germline V gene lookup returns CDR1 MDHEN and CDR2 SYDVKM. V gave up 7 bases and J gave up 4 bases, with 10 bases separating them. This CDR3 spans 12 amino acids.